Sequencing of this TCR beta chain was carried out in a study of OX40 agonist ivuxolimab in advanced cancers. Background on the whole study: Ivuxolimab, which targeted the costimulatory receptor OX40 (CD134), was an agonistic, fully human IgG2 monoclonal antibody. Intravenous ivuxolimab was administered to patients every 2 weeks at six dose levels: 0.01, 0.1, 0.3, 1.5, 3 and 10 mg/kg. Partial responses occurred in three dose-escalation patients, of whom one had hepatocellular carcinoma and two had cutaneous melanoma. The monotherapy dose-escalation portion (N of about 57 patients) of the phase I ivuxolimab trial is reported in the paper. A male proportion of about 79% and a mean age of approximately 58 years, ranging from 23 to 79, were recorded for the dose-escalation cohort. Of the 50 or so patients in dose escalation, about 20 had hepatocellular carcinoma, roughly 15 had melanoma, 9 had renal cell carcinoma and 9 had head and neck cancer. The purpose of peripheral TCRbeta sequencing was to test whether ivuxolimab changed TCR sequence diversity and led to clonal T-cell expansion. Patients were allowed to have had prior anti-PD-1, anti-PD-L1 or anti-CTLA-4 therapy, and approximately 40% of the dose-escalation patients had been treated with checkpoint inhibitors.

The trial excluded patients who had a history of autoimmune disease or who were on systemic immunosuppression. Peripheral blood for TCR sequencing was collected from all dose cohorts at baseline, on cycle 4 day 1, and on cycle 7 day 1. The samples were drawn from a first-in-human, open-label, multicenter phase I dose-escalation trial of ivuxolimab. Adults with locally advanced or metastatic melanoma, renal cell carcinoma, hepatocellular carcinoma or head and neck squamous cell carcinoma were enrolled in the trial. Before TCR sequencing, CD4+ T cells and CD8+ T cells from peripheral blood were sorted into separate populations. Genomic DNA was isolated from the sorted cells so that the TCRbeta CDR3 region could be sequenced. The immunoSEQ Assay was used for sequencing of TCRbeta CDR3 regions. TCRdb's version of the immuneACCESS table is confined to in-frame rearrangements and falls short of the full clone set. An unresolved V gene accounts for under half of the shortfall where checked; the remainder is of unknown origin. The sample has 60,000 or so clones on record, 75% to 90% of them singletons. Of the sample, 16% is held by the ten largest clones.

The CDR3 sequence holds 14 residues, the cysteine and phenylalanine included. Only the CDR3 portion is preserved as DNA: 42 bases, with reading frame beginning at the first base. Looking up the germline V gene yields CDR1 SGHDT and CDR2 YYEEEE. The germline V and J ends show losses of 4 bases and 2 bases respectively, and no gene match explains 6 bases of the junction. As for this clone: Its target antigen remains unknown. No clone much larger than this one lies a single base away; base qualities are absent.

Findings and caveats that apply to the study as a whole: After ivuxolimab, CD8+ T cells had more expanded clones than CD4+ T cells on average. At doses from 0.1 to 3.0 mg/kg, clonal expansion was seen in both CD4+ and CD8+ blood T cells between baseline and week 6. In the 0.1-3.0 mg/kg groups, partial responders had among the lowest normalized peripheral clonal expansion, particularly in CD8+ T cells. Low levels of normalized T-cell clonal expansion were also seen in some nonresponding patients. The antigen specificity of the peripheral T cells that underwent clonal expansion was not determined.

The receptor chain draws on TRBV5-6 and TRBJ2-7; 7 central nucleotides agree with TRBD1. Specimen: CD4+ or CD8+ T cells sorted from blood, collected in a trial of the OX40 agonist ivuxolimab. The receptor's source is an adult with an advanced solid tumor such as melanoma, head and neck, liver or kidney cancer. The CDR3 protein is CASSAGTETYEQYF. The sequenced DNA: TGTGCCAGCAGCGCCGGGACAGAAACCTACGAGCAGTACTTC.